This T cell receptor (beta chain) emerged from a study of neurological immune-mediated disorders. Study results and caveats: HTLV-1-associated myelopathy had the most TCR clonal expansion, whereas multiple sclerosis had the least (lower than in healthy controls). When the repertoires were grouped phylogenetically, those of 18 of the 34 multiple sclerosis patients came together in a single cluster of related CDR3 sequences, which points to a possible repertoire-level signature. There were no CDR3 amino acid sequences shared by expanded clones across subjects, a result suggesting private repertoires in all groups.

From the 5' RACE reads, TCRdb called clonotypes with MiXCR, one entry per CDR3 protein. The sample lists 25,000 to 30,000 distinct CDR3 sequences, approximately 3.2% occurring once. V lost 6 bases to trimming and J lost 7 bases, with 7 bases between them. The CDR3 covers 10 residues. CDR1 is SQVTM, CDR2 ANQGSEA, per germline. This clonotype appeared many times. No antigen is known for it. Unsorted libraries were generated from 2 million PBMCs held at -80 degrees C. The J gene is TRBJ2-1, the V gene TRBV29-1; D not certain. Sequencing was carried out using PBMCs. The receptor comes from a woman aged 25 to 39 with multiple sclerosis. The CDR3 nucleotides are TGCAGCGTCCTGTTGAATGAGCAGTTCTTC. Encoded protein: CSVLLNEQFF.